A single sample gave rise to the 11 T cell receptor beta chains below, sequenced in a study of cytomegalovirus exposure and HLA in healthy donors. Amplification used 60 Vbeta primers and 13 Jbeta primers. Assay used: immunoSEQ multiplex PCR; TCRdb lists only in-frame clones, some missing. The sample shows over 150,000 clones, over 75% of them seen only once. What was sequenced was PBMCs. The receptors come from a woman aged 40 to 55 in good health and CMV-seropositive.

CDR3 sequence (DNA): TGCAGCGTCGAAAAAGGGGAAGGGTATGAGCAGTTCTTC. This encodes CSVEKGEGYEQFF. V usage is TRBV29-1 and J usage is TRBJ2-1; D possibly corresponds to TRBD1 (5 bases). With 6 bases removed from V and 8 bases from J, the gap between germline ends came to 17 bases. Looked up from germline, CDR1 is SQVTM and CDR2 is ANQGSEA. The CDR3 length is 13 residues.

V usage is TRBV6-1 and J usage is TRBJ1-4; 8 bases fit TRBD1. CDR3 length: 15 residues. The V segment lost 5 bases and the J segment 3 bases; nucleotides outside the gene matches: 5. CDR1 is MNHNS and CDR2 is SASEGT in the germline V gene. The CDR3 loop reads CASSPPGQANEKLFF. DNA for the CDR3: TGTGCCAGCAGTCCCCCGGGACAGGCTAATGAAAAACTGTTTTTT.

The chain couples TRBV10-3 to TRBJ1-4; 8 nucleotides match TRBD1. Trimming cost V 8 bases and J 7 bases; bases outside gene matches: 3. This CDR3 has 12 residues. CDR1 is ENHRY, CDR2 SYGVKD, per germline. The CDR3 loop is CAIGQGTEKLFF. The CDR3 DNA follows: TGTGCCATCGGACAGGGCACTGAAAAACTGTTTTTT.

J is TRBJ1-4 and V is TRBV29-1, with D maybe TRBD1 (6 bases). CDR1 SQVTM and CDR2 ANQGSEA come from the germline V gene. Deletions cut 5 bases from V and 3 bases from J, with 10 bases between. This CDR3 region has 13 residues. The CDR3 is CSVLQGANEKLFF. The CDR3 DNA is TGCAGCGTTTTACAGGGAGCTAATGAAAAACTGTTTTTT.

This chain links TRBV5-1 with TRBJ2-3; no clear D. V was trimmed by 0 bases and J by 3 bases, leaving 11 bases between them. This CDR3 comprises 15 residues. Germline V lookup: CDR1 SGHRS, CDR2 YFSETQ. The CDR3 DNA is TGCGCCAGCAGCTTGGTTTTGGGCCAGACAGATACGCAGTATTTT. Its protein is CASSLVLGQTDTQYF.

The chain combines TRBV25-1 with TRBJ2-3; 11 bases map to TRBD2. CDR3 length: 15 amino acids. Germline loops: CDR1 MGHDK, CDR2 SYGVNS. V shed 4 bases and J 0 bases; nucleotides not matched to a gene: 0. This CDR3 is CASSGLAGSTDTQYF. In DNA, the CDR3 is TGTGCCAGCAGTGGACTAGCGGGAAGCACAGATACGCAGTATTTT.

This sequence joins TRBV27 and TRBJ2-1; 8 bases agree with TRBD2. The CDR3 is 15 amino acids. The germline V gene encodes CDR1 MNHEY and CDR2 SMNVEV (reference sequence). The J segment lost 0 bases and the V segment lost 5 bases, leaving 3 bases of the junction unmatched. The CDR3 DNA reads as TGTGCCAGCAGTGCCGGGACTAGCTCCTACAATGAGCAGTTCTTC. Its translation: CASSAGTSSYNEQFF.

This clone appeared a single time. The chain uses TRBV28 and TRBJ1-5; TRBD1 aligns across 8 bases. Trimming removed 3 bases from V and 2 bases from J; junction bases left unmatched: 9. The germline V gene has CDR1 MDHEN and CDR2 SYDVKM. The CDR3 spans 17 residues. As DNA, the CDR3 is TGTGCCAGCAGTTTGCCGCGGAGGGGACAGGGCAATCAGCCCCAGCATTTT. Translating it yields CASSLPRRGQGNQPQHF.

Note on this clone: One junction end does not reproduce the germline sequence, and a read error may be involved. This chain links TRBV7-7 with TRBJ2-5; the D gene is possibly TRBD1 (6 bases). The CDR3 runs 13 residues. The germline V gene encodes CDR1 SSHAT and CDR2 FNYEAQ (reference sequence). The DNA of the CDR3 is TGTGCTAGCAGCCTGGGACAACAAGAGACCCAGTACTTC. Its protein is CASSLGQQETQYF.

This chain uses TRBV25-1 with TRBJ2-7; the D is unclear. Germline loops: CDR1 MGHDK, CDR2 SYGVNS. The V end was cut by 7 bases, the J end by 0 bases, with 10 bases between. This CDR3 region has 13 residues. The DNA for the CDR3 is TGTGCCAGCATGAATGCGCCCTCCTACGAGCAGTACTTC. This translates into CASMNAPSYEQYF.

The V and J genes are TRBV9 and TRBJ2-2; tentative D call: TRBD1 (6 bases). Germline V CDR1 and CDR2: SGDLS, YYNGEE. This CDR3 comprises 16 residues. V lost 5 bases and J lost 2, with 16 bases in between. CDR3 sequence: CASSRQVTLNTGELFF. The CDR3 DNA sequence: TGTGCCAGCAGTCGACAGGTCACCTTAAACACCGGGGAGCTGTTTTTT. Variable domain in full (rest from reference TRBV9 and TRBJ2-2): DSGVTQTPKHLITATGQRVTLRCSPRSGDLSVYWYQQSLDQGLQFLIQYYNGEERAKGNILERFSAQQFPDLHSELNLSSLELGDSALYFCASSRQVTLNTGELFFGEGSRLTVL.